This note documents a single TCR beta chain sequence. Its antigen is not identified. In the library, individual cDNA molecules carried attached unique molecular identifiers. Each CDR3 protein is one row after TCRdb ran MiXCR on the 5' RACE reads. This sample yields some 50,000 distinct CDR3 sequences, of which roughly 4% are seen a single time; around 6% belongs to the top ten. The data stem from a study of early T cells in non-severe SARS-CoV-2 infection. Study-wide background: Sequencing input comprised bulk RNA from unsorted whole blood; chain pairing was not available.

The CDR3 totals 15 residues. Germline lookup yields CDR1 SGHVS and CDR2 FNYEAQ. Germline trimming cut 5 bases from V and 2 bases from J; bases unmatched to any gene: 8. Study conclusions and caveats: VDJdb-based matching was biased toward anti-spike CD8 responses and missed private and CD4 specificities.

This chain joins TRBV7-6 and TRBJ2-7, with 8 positions matching TRBD2. This TCR was recovered from an adult who was a healthcare worker with PCR-confirmed SARS-CoV-2 infection or an uninfected control (not recorded which). Material: whole blood. Here the CDR3 reads CASSPFAGGTYEQYF. CDR3 in DNA: TGTGCCAGCAGCCCCTTCGCGGGAGGTACCTACGAGCAGTACTTC.